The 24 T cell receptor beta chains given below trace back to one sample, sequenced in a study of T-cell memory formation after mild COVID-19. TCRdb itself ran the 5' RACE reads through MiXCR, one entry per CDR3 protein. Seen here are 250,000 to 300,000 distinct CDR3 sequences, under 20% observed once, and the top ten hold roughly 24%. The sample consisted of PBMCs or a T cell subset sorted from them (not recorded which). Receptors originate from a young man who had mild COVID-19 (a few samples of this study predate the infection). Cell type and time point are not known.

CDR3: CASTFLEGRGTEAFF. CDR3 in DNA: TGTGCCAGCACCTTTCTGGAGGGGCGAGGCACTGAAGCTTTCTTT. The chain recombines TRBV6-2 or TRBV6-3 with TRBJ1-1; D is possibly TRBD1 (5 bases). The germline V gene encodes CDR1 MNHEY and CDR2 SVGEGT. The ends were cut back, 7 bases at V and 4 bases at J, with 19 bases in the middle. CDR3 length: 15 amino acids.

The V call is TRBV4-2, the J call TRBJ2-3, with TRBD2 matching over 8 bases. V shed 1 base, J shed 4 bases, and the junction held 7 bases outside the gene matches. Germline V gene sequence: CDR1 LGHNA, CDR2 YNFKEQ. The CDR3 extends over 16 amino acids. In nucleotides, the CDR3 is TGTGCCAGCAGCCAAGTCGGGGGGGCTGGCTCAGATACGCAGTATTTT. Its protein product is CASSQVGGAGSDTQYF.

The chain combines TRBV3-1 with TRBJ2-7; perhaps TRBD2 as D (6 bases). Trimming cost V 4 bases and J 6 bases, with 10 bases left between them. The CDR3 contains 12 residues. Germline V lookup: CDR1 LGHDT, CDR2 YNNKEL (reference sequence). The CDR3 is CASSRMGGEQYV. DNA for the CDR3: TGTGCCAGCAGCCGCATGGGGGGCGAGCAGTACGTC.

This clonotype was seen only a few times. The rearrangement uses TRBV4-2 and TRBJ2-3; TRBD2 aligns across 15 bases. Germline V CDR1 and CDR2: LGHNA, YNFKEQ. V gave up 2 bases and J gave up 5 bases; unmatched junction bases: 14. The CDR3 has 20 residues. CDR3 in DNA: TGTGCCAGCAGCCAAAAATGGCAGCGGACTAGCGGGGGGGCCGGAGATACGCAGTATTTT. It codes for CASSQKWQRTSGGAGDTQYF.

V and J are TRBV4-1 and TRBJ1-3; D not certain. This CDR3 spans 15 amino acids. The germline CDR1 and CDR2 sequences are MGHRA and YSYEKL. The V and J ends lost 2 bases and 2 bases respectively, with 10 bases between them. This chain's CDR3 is CASSQPSDPGNTIYF. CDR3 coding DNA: TGCGCCAGCAGCCAACCTTCGGATCCTGGAAACACCATATATTTT.

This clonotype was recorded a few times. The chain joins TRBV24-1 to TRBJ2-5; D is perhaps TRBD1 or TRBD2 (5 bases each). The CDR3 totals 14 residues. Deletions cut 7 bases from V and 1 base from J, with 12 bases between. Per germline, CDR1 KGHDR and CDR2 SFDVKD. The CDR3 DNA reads TGTGCCACCAGCGAGGGGTCCCCCCAAGAGACCCAGTACTTC. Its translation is CATSEGSPQETQYF.

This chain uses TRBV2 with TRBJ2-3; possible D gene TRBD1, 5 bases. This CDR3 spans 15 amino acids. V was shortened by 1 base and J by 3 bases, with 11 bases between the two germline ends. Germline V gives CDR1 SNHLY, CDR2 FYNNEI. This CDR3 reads CASSEEWGRTDTQYF. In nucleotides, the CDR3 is TGTGCCAGCAGTGAAGAGTGGGGCCGGACAGATACGCAGTATTTT.

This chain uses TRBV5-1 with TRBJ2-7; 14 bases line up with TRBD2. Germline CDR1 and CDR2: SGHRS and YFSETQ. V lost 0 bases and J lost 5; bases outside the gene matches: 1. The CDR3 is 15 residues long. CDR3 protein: CASSLGLAGGHEQYV. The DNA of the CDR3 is TGCGCCAGCAGCTTGGGACTAGCGGGGGGGCACGAGCAGTACGTC.

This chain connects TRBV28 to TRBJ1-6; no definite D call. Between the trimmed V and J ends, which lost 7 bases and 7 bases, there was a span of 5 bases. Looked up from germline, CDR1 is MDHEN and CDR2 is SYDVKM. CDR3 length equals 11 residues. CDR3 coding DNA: TGTGCCAGCACCGAGAATTCACCCCTCCACTTT. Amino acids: CASTENSPLHF.

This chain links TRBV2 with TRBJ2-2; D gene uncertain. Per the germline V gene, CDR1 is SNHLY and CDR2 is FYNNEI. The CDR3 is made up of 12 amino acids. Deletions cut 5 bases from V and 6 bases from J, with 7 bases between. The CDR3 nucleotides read TGTGCCAGCAGTCTCGTCGCCGGGGAGCTGTTTTTT. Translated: CASSLVAGELFF. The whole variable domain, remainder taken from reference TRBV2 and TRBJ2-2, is EPEVTQTPSHQVTQMGQEVILRCVPISNHLYFYWYRQILGQKVEFLVSFYNNEISEKSEIFDDQFSVERPDGSNFTLKIRSTKLEDSAMYFCASSLVAGELFFGEGSRLTVL.

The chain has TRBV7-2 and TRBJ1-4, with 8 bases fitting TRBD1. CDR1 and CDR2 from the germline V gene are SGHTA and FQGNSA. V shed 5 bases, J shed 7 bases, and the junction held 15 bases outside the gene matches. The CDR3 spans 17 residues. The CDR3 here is CASSLAGGTGWSEKLFF. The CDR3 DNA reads TGTGCCAGCAGCCTGGCGGGCGGGACAGGTTGGAGTGAAAAACTGTTTTTT.

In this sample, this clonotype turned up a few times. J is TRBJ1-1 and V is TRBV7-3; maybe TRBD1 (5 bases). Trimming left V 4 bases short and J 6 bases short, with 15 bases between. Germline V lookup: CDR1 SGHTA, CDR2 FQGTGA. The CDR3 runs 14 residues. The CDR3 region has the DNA TGTGCCAGCAGCTGGGGCCTTCTGGGATCTGAAGCTTTCTTT. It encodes CASSWGLLGSEAFF.

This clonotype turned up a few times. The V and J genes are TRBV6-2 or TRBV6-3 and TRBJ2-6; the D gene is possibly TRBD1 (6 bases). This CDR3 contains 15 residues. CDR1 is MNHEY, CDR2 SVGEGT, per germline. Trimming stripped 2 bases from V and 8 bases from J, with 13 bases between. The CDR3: CASSYPQGDTNVLTF. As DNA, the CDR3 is TGTGCCAGCAGTTACCCACAGGGCGACACCAACGTCCTGACTTTC.

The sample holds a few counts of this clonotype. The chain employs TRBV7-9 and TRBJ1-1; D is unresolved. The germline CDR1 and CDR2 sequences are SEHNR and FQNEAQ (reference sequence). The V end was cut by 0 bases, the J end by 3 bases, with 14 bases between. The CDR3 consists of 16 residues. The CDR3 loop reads CASSLALGLAYTEAFF. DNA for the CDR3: TGTGCCAGCAGCTTAGCGCTAGGTTTAGCCTACACTGAAGCTTTCTTT.

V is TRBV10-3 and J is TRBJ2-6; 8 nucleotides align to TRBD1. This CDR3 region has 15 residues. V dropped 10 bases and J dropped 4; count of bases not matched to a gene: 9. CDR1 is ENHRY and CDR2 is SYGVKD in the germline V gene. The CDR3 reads CATGRDRSGANVLTF. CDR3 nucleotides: TGTGCCACCGGCCGGGACAGGTCCGGGGCCAACGTCCTGACTTTC.

DNA for the CDR3: TGTGCCAGCAGTCAGCTAGCGGGGGTCACAGATACGCAGTATTTT. It translates to CASSQLAGVTDTQYF. This chain joins TRBV6-5 and TRBJ2-3; 10 bases are a match to TRBD2. V trimming: 5 bases; J trimming: 2 bases; junction bases outside the gene matches: 4. Germline CDR1 and CDR2: MNHEY and SVGAGI. This CDR3 spans 15 amino acids.

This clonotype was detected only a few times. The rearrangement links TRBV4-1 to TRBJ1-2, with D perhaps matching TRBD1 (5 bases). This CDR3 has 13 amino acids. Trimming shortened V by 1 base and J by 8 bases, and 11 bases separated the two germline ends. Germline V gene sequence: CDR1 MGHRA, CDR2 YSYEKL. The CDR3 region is CASSQGAGSGYTF. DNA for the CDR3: TGCGCCAGCAGCCAAGGGGCAGGGAGCGGCTACACCTTC.

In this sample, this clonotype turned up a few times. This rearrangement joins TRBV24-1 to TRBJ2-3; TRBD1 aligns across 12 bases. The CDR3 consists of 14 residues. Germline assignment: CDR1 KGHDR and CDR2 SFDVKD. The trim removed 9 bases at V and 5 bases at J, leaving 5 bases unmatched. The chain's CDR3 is CATAGTGGGDTQYF. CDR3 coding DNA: TGTGCCACCGCCGGGACAGGGGGCGGAGATACGCAGTATTTT.

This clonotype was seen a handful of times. The CDR3 reads CSVRTMNTEAFF. The CDR3 DNA is TGCAGCGTTCGGACCATGAACACTGAAGCTTTCTTT. The genes are TRBV29-1 and TRBJ1-1; D unclear. This CDR3 comprises 12 residues. Germline V lookup: CDR1 SQVTM, CDR2 ANQGSEA. Trimming shortened V by 5 bases and J by 0 bases, and 7 bases separated the two germline ends.

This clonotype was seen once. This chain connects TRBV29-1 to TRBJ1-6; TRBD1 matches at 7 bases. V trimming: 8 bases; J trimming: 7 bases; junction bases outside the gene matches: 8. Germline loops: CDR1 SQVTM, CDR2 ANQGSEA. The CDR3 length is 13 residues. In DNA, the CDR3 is TGCAGCCCCAGACAGGGCGGGAATTCACCCCTCCACTTT. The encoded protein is CSPRQGGNSPLHF.

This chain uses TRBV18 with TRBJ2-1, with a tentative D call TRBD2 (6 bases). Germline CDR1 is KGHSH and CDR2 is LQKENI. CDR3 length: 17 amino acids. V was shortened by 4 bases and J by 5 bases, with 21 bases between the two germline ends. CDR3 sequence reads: CASSLGPGLQGNNEQFF. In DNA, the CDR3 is TGTGCCAGCTCACTGGGGCCGGGACTCCAAGGAAACAATGAGCAGTTCTTC.

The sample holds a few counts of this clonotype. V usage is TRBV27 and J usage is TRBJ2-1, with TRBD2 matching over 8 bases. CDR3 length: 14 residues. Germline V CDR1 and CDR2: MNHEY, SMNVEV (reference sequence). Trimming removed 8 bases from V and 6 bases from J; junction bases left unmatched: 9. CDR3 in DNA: TGTGCCAGCTCCTCAACGGGGGGGCGCAATGAGCAGTTCTTC. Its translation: CASSSTGGRNEQFF.

The CDR3 DNA sequence: TGTGCCAGCGACAGGGTTGCAGATACGCAGTATTTT. Amino acids: CASDRVADTQYF. The gene calls are TRBV6-1 and TRBJ2-3; TRBD1 matches 7 bases. The CDR3 contains 12 residues. J was trimmed by 4 bases and V by 8 bases; bases with no gene match: 3. Germline values: CDR1 MNHNS, CDR2 SASEGT.

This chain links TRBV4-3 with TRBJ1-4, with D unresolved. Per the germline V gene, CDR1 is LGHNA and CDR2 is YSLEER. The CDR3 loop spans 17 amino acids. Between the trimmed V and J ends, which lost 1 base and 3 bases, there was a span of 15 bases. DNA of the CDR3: TGCGCCAGCAGCCAAGCTTCCTACCGACCTTCTAATGAAAAACTGTTTTTT. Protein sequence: CASSQASYRPSNEKLFF.